Listed below are T cell receptor beta chains from one sample, sequenced in a study of blood T cells in healthy people across ages. TCRdb reprocessed the 5' RACE reads via MiXCR and lists one record per CDR3 protein. The data contain 590,000 or so distinct CDR3 sequences, roughly 31% of them singletons. The sample taken for sequencing was blood. Receptors were obtained from a woman of 80 years or more in good health. CDR3s include the opening cysteine and the closing phenylalanine or tryptophan. Each record gives: D gene, V gene, J gene, clone size, CDR3 length, CDR3 DNA, CDR3 protein. A D gene is named only where the DNA matches it firmly. A clone size is listed for some rows: how often the clone was seen (once, few, many), or a class if it is expanded.

D: TRBD2
V: TRBV20-1
J: TRBJ2-1
size: many
length: 17
DNA: TGCAGTGCTAGAGATCATACTAGCGGGGGGCCGGACAATGAGCAGTTCTTC
CDR3: CSARDHTSGGPDNEQFF

D: TRBD2
V: TRBV7-2
J: TRBJ2-1
size: few
length: 15
DNA: TGTGCCAGCAGCTTAGCATTAGCGGGAGTGGGTGAGCAGTTCTTC
CDR3: CASSLALAGVGEQFF

D: .
V: TRBV5-5
J: TRBJ2-5
size: .
length: 12
DNA: TGTGCCAGCGGCTTGTTAAGGGAGACCCAGTACTTC
CDR3: CASGLLRETQYF

D: TRBD1
V: TRBV12-3/TRBV12-4
J: TRBJ1-5
size: .
length: 14
DNA: TGTGCCAGCAGAACCGGACAGGGGTATCAGCCCCAGCATTTT
CDR3: CASRTGQGYQPQHF

D: .
V: TRBV7-2
J: TRBJ2-7
size: many
length: 16
DNA: TGTGCCAGCAGCTCCTACAGGGAAAACAGGGACTACGAGCAGTACTTC
CDR3: CASSSYRENRDYEQYF

D: .
V: TRBV2
J: TRBJ2-5
size: many
length: 13
DNA: TGTGCCAGCAAAGAAAGGGCGCCAGAGACCCAGTACTTC
CDR3: CASKERAPETQYF

D: .
V: TRBV12-3/TRBV12-4
J: TRBJ2-7
size: .
length: 15
DNA: TGTGCCAGCAGATCCATTTTAGAAAGGGCACACGAGCAGTACTTC
CDR3: CASRSILERAHEQYF

D: TRBD2
V: TRBV20-1
J: TRBJ2-3
size: .
length: 14
DNA: TGCAGTGCCAGGACTAGCGGGGGTGCAGATACGCAGTATTTT
CDR3: CSARTSGGADTQYF

D: .
V: TRBV2
J: TRBJ2-7
size: few
length: 15
DNA: TGTGCCAGCAGGAGAAATAACTCTCTTTACAATGAGCAGTACTTC
CDR3: CASRRNNSLYNEQYF

D: .
V: TRBV5-1
J: TRBJ1-1
size: .
length: 14
DNA: TGCGCCAGCAGCTTCCAGGGGAGGAACACTGAAGCTTTCTTT
CDR3: CASSFQGRNTEAFF

D: TRBD2
V: TRBV20-1
J: TRBJ2-5
size: many
length: 17
DNA: TGCAGTGCTAGTAGGGCTAGCGGGGGGGCGATACAAGAGACCCAGTACTTC
CDR3: CSASRASGGAIQETQYF

D: .
V: TRBV18
J: TRBJ2-7
size: many
length: 13
DNA: TGTGCCAGCTCAGGCCCGGACAGCTACGAGCAGTACTTC
CDR3: CASSGPDSYEQYF

D: TRBD2
V: TRBV5-1
J: TRBJ2-1
size: many
length: 16
DNA: TGCGCCAGCAGCTTGGGGCCAGCGGGGGTCTACAATGAGCAGTTCTTC
CDR3: CASSLGPAGVYNEQFF

D: TRBD2
V: TRBV24-1
J: TRBJ2-1
size: .
length: 14
DNA: TGTGCCACCAGTAATCCGGGACTAGGTGGCGAGCAGTTCTTC
CDR3: CATSNPGLGGEQFF